The sequence of this T cell receptor beta chain was determined in a study of T cells expressing NK-cell markers. Germline loops: CDR1 MRHNA, CDR2 SNTAGT. CDR3 length: 13 residues. After re-calling the 5' RACE reads, TCRdb lists one entry per CDR3 protein, DNA absent. This sample's clone table lists 300,000 to 500,000 distinct CDR3 sequences. Source material: blood T cells: a sorted CD56 or NKG2C T cell subset, CD4+ or CD8+ T cells, or bulk PBMC T cells (not recorded which). This TCR was recovered from a woman between 50 and 59 years old in good health. The gene calls are TRBV6-4 and TRBJ2-2. The CDR3 reads CASRHSLTGELFF.